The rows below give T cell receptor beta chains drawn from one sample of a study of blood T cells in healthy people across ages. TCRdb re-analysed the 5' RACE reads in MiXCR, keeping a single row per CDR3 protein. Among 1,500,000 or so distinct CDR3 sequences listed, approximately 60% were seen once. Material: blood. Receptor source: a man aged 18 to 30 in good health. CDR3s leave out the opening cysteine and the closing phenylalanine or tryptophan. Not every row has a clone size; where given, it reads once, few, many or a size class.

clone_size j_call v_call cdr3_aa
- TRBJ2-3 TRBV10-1 ASSDGTSGGKDTQY
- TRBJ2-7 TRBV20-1 SARDLRGNYEQY
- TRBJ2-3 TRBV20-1 SAKEVNTQY
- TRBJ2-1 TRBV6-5 ASSYKGNSYNEQF
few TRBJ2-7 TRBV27 ASRGLGTYEQY
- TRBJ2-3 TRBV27 ASSSPRTSGLRADTQY
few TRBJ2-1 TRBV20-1 SAAGTSDNEQF
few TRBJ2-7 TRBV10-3 AISEQGFEQY
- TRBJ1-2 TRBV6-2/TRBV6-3 ASIRSASAVYGYT
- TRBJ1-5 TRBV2 ASNRRESNQPQH
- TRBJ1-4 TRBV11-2 ASSLASGRGSEKLF
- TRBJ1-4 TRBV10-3 AISAAGGNEKLF
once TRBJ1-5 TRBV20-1 SASHGTNNQPQH
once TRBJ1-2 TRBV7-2 ASSPGTGLGYGYT
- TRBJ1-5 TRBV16 ASDRDSDNQPQH
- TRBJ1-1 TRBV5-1 ASSLETGPNTEAF
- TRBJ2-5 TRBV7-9 ASSLARQGAVQY
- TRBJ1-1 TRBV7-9 ASSSWNTEAF
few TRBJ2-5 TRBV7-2 ASSSLLETQY
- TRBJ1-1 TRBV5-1 ASSPTGEETEAF
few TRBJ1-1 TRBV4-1 ASRPGQGSLVTEAF
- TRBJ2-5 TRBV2 ASIKAAQETQY
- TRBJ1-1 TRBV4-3 ASSQTTGGEAEAF
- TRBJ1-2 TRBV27 ASRPGTAIPEGYT